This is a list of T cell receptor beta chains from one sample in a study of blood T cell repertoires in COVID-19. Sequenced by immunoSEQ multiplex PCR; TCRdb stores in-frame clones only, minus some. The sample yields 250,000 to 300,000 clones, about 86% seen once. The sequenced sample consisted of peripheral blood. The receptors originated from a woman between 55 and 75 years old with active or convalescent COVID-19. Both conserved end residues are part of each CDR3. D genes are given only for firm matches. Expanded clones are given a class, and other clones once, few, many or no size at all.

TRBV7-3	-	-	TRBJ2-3	CASSPYSSTDTQYF	TGTGCCAGCAGCCCCTACTCCTCTACAGATACGCAGTATTTT
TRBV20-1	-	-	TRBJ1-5	CSASRSYSNQPQHF	TGCAGTGCTAGTAGGAGCTATAGCAATCAGCCCCAGCATTTT
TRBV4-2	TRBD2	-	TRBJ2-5	CASSPLAGRIETQYF	TGTGCCAGCAGCCCCCTAGCGGGGAGGATAGAGACCCAGTACTTC
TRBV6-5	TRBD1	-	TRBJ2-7	CASSYSTGASAYEQYF	TGTGCCAGCAGTTACTCGACAGGGGCGAGTGCCTACGAGCAGTACTTC
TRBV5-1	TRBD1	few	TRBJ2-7	CASSLGGTAISYEQYF	TGCGCCAGCAGCTTGGGGGGGACAGCCATCTCCTACGAGCAGTACTTC
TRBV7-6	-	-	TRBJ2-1	CASSWGTGHEQFF	TGTGCCAGCAGCTGGGGCACCGGGCATGAGCAGTTCTTC
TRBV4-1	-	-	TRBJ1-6	CASSQEGTGSSPLHF	TGCGCCAGCAGCCAAGAGGGAACAGGGAGTTCACCCCTCCACTTT
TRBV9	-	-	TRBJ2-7	CASSVGPGAYEQYF	TGTGCCAGCAGCGTAGGCCCGGGGGCCTACGAGCAGTACTTC
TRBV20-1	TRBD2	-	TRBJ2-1	CSASGRGGEEQFF	TGCAGTGCTAGTGGGCGGGGGGGCGAGGAGCAGTTCTTC
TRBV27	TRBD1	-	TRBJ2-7	CASSPGTEVYEQYF	TGTGCCAGCAGTCCCGGGACAGAAGTCTACGAGCAGTACTTC
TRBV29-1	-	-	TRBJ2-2	CSGATGWTGELFF	TGCAGCGGGGCGACAGGTTGGACCGGGGAGCTGTTTTTT
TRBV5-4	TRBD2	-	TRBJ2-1	CASSLLAGISYNEQFF	TGTGCCAGCAGCTTACTAGCGGGAATCTCCTACAATGAGCAGTTCTTC
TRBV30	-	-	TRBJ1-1	CAWRAGQLNTEAFF	TGTGCCTGGAGGGCAGGACAGCTGAACACTGAAGCTTTCTTT
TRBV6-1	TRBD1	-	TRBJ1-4	CASSVQGARFFGQDEKLFF	TGTGCCAGCAGTGTACAGGGGGCGCGTTTCTTTGGGCAAGACGAAAAACTGTTTTTT
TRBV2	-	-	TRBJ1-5	CASSETGEEPQHF	TGTGCCAGCAGTGAAACCGGGGAGGAGCCCCAGCATTTT
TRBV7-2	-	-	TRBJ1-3	CASSLGSGLSSGNTIYF	TGTGCCAGCAGCTTAGGGTCGGGGTTGAGCTCTGGAAACACCATATATTTT
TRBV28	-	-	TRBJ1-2	CASSPGSIYGYTF	TGTGCCAGCAGTCCAGGGTCGATCTATGGCTACACCTTC
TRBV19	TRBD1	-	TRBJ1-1	CASSPDRENTEAFF	TGTGCCAGTAGCCCGGACAGGGAGAACACTGAAGCTTTCTTT
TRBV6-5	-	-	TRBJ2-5	CASRGWGSQETQYF	TGTGCCAGCAGGGGGTGGGGCAGCCAAGAGACCCAGTACTTC
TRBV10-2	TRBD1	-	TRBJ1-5	CASGKGQGRNQPQHF	TGCGCCAGCGGGAAAGGACAGGGACGAAATCAGCCCCAGCATTTT